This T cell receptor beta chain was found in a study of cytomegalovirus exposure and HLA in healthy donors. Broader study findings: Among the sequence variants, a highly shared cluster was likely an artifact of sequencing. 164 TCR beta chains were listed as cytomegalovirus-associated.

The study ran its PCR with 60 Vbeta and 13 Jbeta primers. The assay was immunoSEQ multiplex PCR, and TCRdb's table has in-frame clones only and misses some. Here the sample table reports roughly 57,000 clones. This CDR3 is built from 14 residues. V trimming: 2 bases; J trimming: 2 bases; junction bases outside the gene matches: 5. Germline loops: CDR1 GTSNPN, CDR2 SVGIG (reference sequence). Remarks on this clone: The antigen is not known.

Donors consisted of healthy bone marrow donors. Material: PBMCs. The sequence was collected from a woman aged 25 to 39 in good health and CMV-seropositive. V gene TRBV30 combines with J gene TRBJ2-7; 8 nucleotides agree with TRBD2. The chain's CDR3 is CAWSRLAGAYEQYF. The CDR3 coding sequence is TGTGCCTGGAGTAGGCTAGCGGGCGCCTACGAGCAGTACTTC.